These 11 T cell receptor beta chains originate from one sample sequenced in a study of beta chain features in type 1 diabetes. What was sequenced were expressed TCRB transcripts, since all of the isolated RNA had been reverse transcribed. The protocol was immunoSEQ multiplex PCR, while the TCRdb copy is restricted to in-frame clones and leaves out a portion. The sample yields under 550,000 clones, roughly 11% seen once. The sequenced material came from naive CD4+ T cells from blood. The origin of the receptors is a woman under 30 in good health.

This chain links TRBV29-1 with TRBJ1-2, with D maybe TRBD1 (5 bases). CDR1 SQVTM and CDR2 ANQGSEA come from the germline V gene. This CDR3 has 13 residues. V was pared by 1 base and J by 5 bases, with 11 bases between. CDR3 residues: CSVEGGTAYGYTF. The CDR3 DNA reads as TGCAGCGTTGAAGGCGGGACCGCATATGGCTACACCTTC.

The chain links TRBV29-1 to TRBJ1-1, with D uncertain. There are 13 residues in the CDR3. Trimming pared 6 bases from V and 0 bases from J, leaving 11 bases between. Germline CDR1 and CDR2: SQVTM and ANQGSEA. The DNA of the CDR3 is TGCAGCGTGGCGGGGAAAATGAACACTGAAGCTTTCTTT. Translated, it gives CSVAGKMNTEAFF.

The CDR3 sequence is CASSLVHKSYNEQFF. In nucleotides, the CDR3 is TGTGCCAGCAGCTTAGTCCATAAATCCTACAATGAGCAGTTCTTC. The rearrangement uses TRBV7-6 and TRBJ2-1; D is undetermined. The CDR3 totals 15 residues. Trimming shortened V by 1 base and J by 1 base, and 8 bases separated the two germline ends. The V gene's germline CDR1 is SGHVS and CDR2 FNYEAQ.

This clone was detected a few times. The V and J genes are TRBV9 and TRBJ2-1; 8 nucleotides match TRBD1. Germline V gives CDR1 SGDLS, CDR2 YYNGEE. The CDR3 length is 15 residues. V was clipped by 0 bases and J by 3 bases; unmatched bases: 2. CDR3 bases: TGTGCCAGCAGCGTAGAGACAGGGGTCTACAATGAGCAGTTCTTC. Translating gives CASSVETGVYNEQFF.

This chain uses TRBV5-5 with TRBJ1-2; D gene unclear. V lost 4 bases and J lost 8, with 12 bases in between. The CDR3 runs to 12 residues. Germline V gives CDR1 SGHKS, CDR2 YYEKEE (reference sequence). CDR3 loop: CASSLISGGYTF. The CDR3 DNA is TGTGCCAGCAGCCTAATTTCGGGCGGCTACACCTTC.

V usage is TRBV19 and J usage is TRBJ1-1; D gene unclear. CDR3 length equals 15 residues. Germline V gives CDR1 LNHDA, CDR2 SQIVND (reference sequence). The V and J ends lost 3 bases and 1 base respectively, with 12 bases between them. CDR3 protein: CASSIGMMGNTEAFF. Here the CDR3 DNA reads TGTGCCAGTAGTATCGGTATGATGGGGAACACTGAAGCTTTCTTT.

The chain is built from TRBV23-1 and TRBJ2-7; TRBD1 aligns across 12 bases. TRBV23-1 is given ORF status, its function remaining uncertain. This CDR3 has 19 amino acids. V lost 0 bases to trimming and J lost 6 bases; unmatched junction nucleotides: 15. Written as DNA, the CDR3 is TGCGCCAGCAGTCAATCGCTTTCCCTCAAGGGGACAGGGGGCTGCGAGCAGTACGTC. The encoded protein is CASSQSLSLKGTGGCEQYV.

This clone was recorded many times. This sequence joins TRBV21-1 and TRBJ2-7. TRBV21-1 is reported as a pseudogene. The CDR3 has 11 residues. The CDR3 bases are TGTGCCAGCAGAATTAGGGCCGAGCAGTACGTC. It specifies CASRIRAEQYV.

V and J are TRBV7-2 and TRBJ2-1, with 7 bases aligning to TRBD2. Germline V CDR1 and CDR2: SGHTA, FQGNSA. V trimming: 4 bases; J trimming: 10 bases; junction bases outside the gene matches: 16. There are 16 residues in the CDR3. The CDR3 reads CASSSPGLPARQEQFF. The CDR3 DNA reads TGTGCCAGCAGCTCGCCGGGACTACCGGCCAGACAAGAGCAGTTCTTC. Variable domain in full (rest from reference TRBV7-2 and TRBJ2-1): GAGVSQSPSNKVTEKGKDVELRCDPISGHTALYWYRQSLGQGLEFLIYFQGNSAPDKSGLPSDRFSAERTGGSVSTLTIQRTQQEDSAVYLCASSSPGLPARQEQFFGPGTRLTVL.

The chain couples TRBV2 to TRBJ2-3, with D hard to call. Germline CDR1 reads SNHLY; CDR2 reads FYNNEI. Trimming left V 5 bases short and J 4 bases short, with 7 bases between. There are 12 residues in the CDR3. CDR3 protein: CASSTGSDTQYF. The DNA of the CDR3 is TGTGCCAGCAGTACCGGGTCAGATACGCAGTATTTT.

CDR3 region: CASSLESVDTQYF. CDR3 nucleotide sequence: TGTGCCAGCAGCTTGGAATCTGTCGATACGCAGTATTTT. The genes are TRBV5-4 and TRBJ2-3; D ambiguous. CDR1 is SGHNT and CDR2 is YYREEE in the germline V gene (reference sequence). CDR3 length: 13 amino acids. Trimming cost V 0 bases and J 6 bases, with 8 bases left between them. Filled out from reference TRBV5-4 and TRBJ2-3, the complete variable domain reads ETGVTQSPTHLIKTRGQQVTLRCSSQSGHNTVSWYQQALGQGPQFIFQYYREEENGRGNFPPRFSGLQFPNYSSELNVNALELDDSALYLCASSLESVDTQYFGPGTRLTVL.